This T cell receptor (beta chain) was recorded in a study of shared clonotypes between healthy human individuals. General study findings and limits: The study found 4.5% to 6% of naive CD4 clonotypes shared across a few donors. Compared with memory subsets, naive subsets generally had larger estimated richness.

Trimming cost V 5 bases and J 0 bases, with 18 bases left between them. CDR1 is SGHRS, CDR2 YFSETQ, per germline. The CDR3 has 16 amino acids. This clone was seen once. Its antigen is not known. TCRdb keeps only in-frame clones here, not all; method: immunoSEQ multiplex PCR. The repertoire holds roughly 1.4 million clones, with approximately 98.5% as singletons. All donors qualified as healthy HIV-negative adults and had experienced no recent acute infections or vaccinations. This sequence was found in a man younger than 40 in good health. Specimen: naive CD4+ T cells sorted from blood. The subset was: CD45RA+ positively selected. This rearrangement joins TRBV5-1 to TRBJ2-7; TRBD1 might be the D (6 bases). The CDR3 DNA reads TGCGCCAGCAGTATGATGGGTCAGGGGACCTCCTACGAGCAGTACTTC. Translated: CASSMMGQGTSYEQYF.